What follows describes a single TCR beta chain. As yet, its antigen is unknown. The record originates from a study of graft-versus-host responses after intestinal transplantation. The data were produced by immunoSEQ multiplex PCR, yet TCRdb's version contains in-frame clones alone and is incomplete. The table has 89,000 or so clones, approximately 78% seen once; the top ten hold 0.83%. In germline, CDR1 is SGHNT, CDR2 YYREEE (reference sequence). The CDR3 extends over 15 amino acids. Unmatched junction bases numbered 6, after V lost 2 bases and J lost 2 bases. The sample was unstimulated CD4+ T cells sorted from spleen or lymph node cells, taken before intestinal transplant. The V and J genes are TRBV5-4 and TRBJ2-7; 8 bases agree with TRBD2. This receptor was taken from a human donor who received an intestinal transplant. CDR3 in amino acids: CASSLGGTRTYEQYF. The CDR3 coding sequence is TGTGCCAGCAGCTTAGGCGGGACTAGGACCTACGAGCAGTACTTC.